A selection of T cell receptor beta chains follows, all from one sample in a study of early T cells in non-severe SARS-CoV-2 infection. TCRdb independently ran MiXCR on the 5' RACE reads; one entry per CDR3 protein. There are around 81,000 distinct CDR3 sequences in the sample; 13% to 15% occur only once, and roughly 11% lies in the top ten. Material for sequencing was whole blood. The receptors were sampled from an adult who was a healthcare worker with PCR-confirmed SARS-CoV-2 infection or an uninfected control (not recorded which). Both conserved end residues are part of each CDR3. The order of the fields is J gene, V gene, CDR3 protein.

j_gene: TRBJ1-5
v_gene: TRBV7-2
CDR3aa: CASSLYTGSGQPQHF

j_gene: TRBJ2-5
v_gene: TRBV11-2
CDR3aa: CAILGRGETQYF

j_gene: TRBJ2-7
v_gene: TRBV20-1
CDR3aa: CSARGSGGPYEQYF

j_gene: TRBJ1-2
v_gene: TRBV10-1
CDR3aa: CASSDFGTGYTF

j_gene: TRBJ2-2
v_gene: TRBV28
CDR3aa: CASSPPTGGESGELFF

j_gene: TRBJ1-1
v_gene: TRBV5-1
CDR3aa: CASSGGQGGTEAFF

j_gene: TRBJ1-5
v_gene: TRBV19
CDR3aa: CASSINGNQPQHF

j_gene: TRBJ1-2
v_gene: TRBV7-2
CDR3aa: CASSLTGDRGYTF

j_gene: TRBJ1-4
v_gene: TRBV19
CDR3aa: CASRRVRGRAEKLFF

j_gene: TRBJ2-3
v_gene: TRBV11-2
CDR3aa: CASSLGGGLTDTQYF

j_gene: TRBJ2-3
v_gene: TRBV9
CDR3aa: CASSARRLGPFDTQYF

j_gene: TRBJ1-1
v_gene: TRBV12-3/TRBV12-4
CDR3aa: CASRAPTGLSTEAFF

j_gene: TRBJ2-7
v_gene: TRBV6-2/TRBV6-3
CDR3aa: CASSFETGAYEQYF

j_gene: TRBJ2-3
v_gene: TRBV7-9
CDR3aa: CASSDTAGGSDTQYF

j_gene: TRBJ2-5
v_gene: TRBV7-8
CDR3aa: CASSLDGPAKTQYF

j_gene: TRBJ2-3
v_gene: TRBV7-3
CDR3aa: CASSLSGGGDTQYF

j_gene: TRBJ2-3
v_gene: TRBV7-2
CDR3aa: CASSSRRGGSGITDTQYF

j_gene: TRBJ2-7
v_gene: TRBV27
CDR3aa: CASSLCEGCEQYF

j_gene: TRBJ2-1
v_gene: TRBV27
CDR3aa: CASSIYTSSYNEQFF

j_gene: TRBJ2-1
v_gene: TRBV9
CDR3aa: CASSGSRQFF

j_gene: TRBJ2-5
v_gene: TRBV20-1
CDR3aa: CSASRARQETQYF

j_gene: TRBJ1-1
v_gene: TRBV20-1
CDR3aa: CSAIFMNTEAFF

j_gene: TRBJ1-2
v_gene: TRBV11-2
CDR3aa: CASSLGPDGYTF

j_gene: TRBJ2-1
v_gene: TRBV4-2
CDR3aa: CASSQDRRSSYNEQFF

j_gene: TRBJ2-5
v_gene: TRBV6-2/TRBV6-3
CDR3aa: CASSPGTSGQETQYF

j_gene: TRBJ2-3
v_gene: TRBV6-6
CDR3aa: CASSRLAVDTQYF

j_gene: TRBJ2-3
v_gene: TRBV20-1
CDR3aa: CSVSSGADTQYF

j_gene: TRBJ2-7
v_gene: TRBV20-1
CDR3aa: CSAKRSFGGEQYF

j_gene: TRBJ1-1
v_gene: TRBV2
CDR3aa: CASSLRWGDTEAFF